This TCR beta chain is drawn from a study of glioma-infiltrating T cells. Trimming left V 1 base short and J 8 bases short, with 12 bases between. Germline loops: CDR1 LGHNA, CDR2 YNFKEQ. This CDR3 contains 14 residues. Using RNA template, CDR3s of TCR alpha and beta were amplified with iRepertoire arm-PCR. TCRdb re-analysed the multiplex PCR reads in MiXCR, keeping a single row per CDR3 protein. The sample carries 100,000 to 150,000 distinct CDR3 sequences, 20% to 25% recorded once. V usage is TRBV4-2 and J usage is TRBJ1-5; D gene unclear. Sample: glioma tissue, nonneoplastic brain tissue, or PBMCs (not recorded which). This clonotype was obtained from a human donor with low-grade glioma or glioblastoma, undergoing nonglioma brain surgery, or in good health (not recorded which). The chain's CDR3 is CASSQVSTEKPQHF. The DNA of the CDR3 is TGTGCCAGCAGCCAAGTGAGTACAGAAAAGCCCCAGCATTTT.